The next 26 T cell receptor beta chains were all read from a single sample in a study of early T cells in non-severe SARS-CoV-2 infection (dated by TCRdb to the early 2020s). The library was obtained by 5' RACE. Sequencing was performed on a NextSeq 500. The raw public reads went through TCRdb reprocessing: fastp at Q25, MiXCR clone calling, in-frame beta chains kept. For every CDR3 protein sequence, its rows merge into one entry that carries the most common genes and DNA. The sample table lists around 20,000 distinct CDR3 sequences, under 4.5% of them with a count of one. The ten largest clones take up about 1.6% of the sample. The specimen was whole blood. The receptor set was obtained from an adult who was a healthcare worker with PCR-confirmed SARS-CoV-2 infection or an uninfected control (not recorded which).

The chain has TRBV11-2 and TRBJ2-4; 9 nucleotides line up with TRBD1. This CDR3 is built from 16 residues. V lost 5 bases and J lost 4; bases outside the gene matches: 9. Germline V gene data show CDR1 as SGHAT and CDR2 as FQNNGV. The chain's CDR3 is CASSRAGTGRKNIQYF. The CDR3 DNA follows: TGTGCCAGCAGCAGAGCCGGGACAGGGCGAAAAAACATTCAGTACTTC.

This clonotype was counted only a few times. The chain couples TRBV15 to TRBJ2-5; the match to TRBD1 covers 9 bases. CDR1 and CDR2 from the germline V gene are LNHNV and YYDKDF (reference sequence). The CDR3 contains 17 residues. V was clipped by 1 base and J by 1 base; unmatched bases: 7. The CDR3 reads CATSRGATQGAQETQYF. The CDR3, as DNA: TGTGCCACCAGCAGAGGGGCGACACAGGGGGCCCAAGAGACCCAGTACTTC.

This clonotype has a count of ten or more. This chain links TRBV4-1 with TRBJ2-1; 12 nucleotides align to TRBD2. Looked up from germline, CDR1 is MGHRA and CDR2 is YSYEKL. After removal of 1 base from V and 4 bases from J, the junction contained 2 bases not matched to a gene. The CDR3 loop spans 16 amino acids. The CDR3 here is CASSQGLAGGYNEQFF. CDR3 DNA: TGCGCCAGCAGCCAAGGGCTAGCGGGGGGGTACAATGAGCAGTTCTTC.

This clonotype is judged medium-sized. V and J are TRBV5-1 and TRBJ2-2; 8 bases fit TRBD1. In germline, CDR1 is SGHRS, CDR2 YFSETQ. Losses at the gene ends were 7 bases for V and 2 bases for J; bases not matched to a gene: 10. The CDR3 extends over 16 amino acids. The CDR3 bases are TGCGCCAGCGTCACTACCCCAGGGGGCAACACCGGGGAGCTGTTTTTT. This sequence encodes CASVTTPGGNTGELFF.

This clonotype was observed many times. J is TRBJ1-4 and V is TRBV29-1; possible D gene TRBD1, 6 bases. The V end lost 4 bases, the J end lost 2 bases, and 11 bases lay between the germline ends. Germline V gene data show CDR1 as SQVTM and CDR2 as ANQGSEA. This CDR3 region has 14 residues. DNA of the CDR3: TGCAGCGTTGTGGCTGGGGGCACTAATGAAAAACTGTTTTTT. Residues: CSVVAGGTNEKLFF.

This clonotype is labeled medium-sized. The V and J genes are TRBV29-1 and TRBJ2-5; 7 bases agree with TRBD1. With V trimmed by 6 bases and J by 2 bases, 3 bases remained unmatched. Germline CDR1 is SQVTM and CDR2 is ANQGSEA. The CDR3 is 12 residues long. The CDR3 sequence: CSVSTGQETQYF. DNA for the CDR3: TGCAGCGTGTCGACAGGGCAAGAGACCCAGTACTTC. The full variable domain, completed using reference TRBV29-1 and TRBJ2-5, is SAVISQKPSRDICQRGTSLTIQCQVDSQVTMMFWYRQQPGQSLTLIATANQGSEATYESGFVIDKFPISRPNLTFSTLTVSNMSPEDSSIYLCSVSTGQETQYFGPGTRLLVL.

This clonotype ranks as medium-sized. The CDR3 sequence: CATSDLRRDTQYF. CDR3 DNA: TGTGCCACCAGTGATTTAAGGCGGGATACGCAGTATTTT. The chain carries TRBV24-1 and TRBJ2-3; no clear D gene. From germline, CDR1 is KGHDR and CDR2 SFDVKD. The CDR3 extends over 13 amino acids. Between the trimmed V and J ends, which lost 1 base and 6 bases, there was a span of 7 bases.

This clonotype was seen at least ten times. V and J are TRBV21-1 and TRBJ2-7; no DNA check was done on the table's D call, TRBD2. TRBV21-1 represents a pseudogene. The CDR3 is made up of 15 amino acids. For the CDR3, the DNA is TGTGCCAGCAGCAACGGCAGACTACCTAGCTACGAGCAGTACTTC. It yields the protein CASSNGRLPSYEQYF.

This clonotype has ten or more counts. The chain recombines TRBV10-2 with TRBJ1-2; D perhaps matches TRBD1 (5 bases). Per germline, CDR1 WSHSY and CDR2 SAAADI. There are 15 residues in the CDR3. Trimming removed 9 bases at V and 0 bases at J, with 17 bases between. CDR3 sequence reads: CASRSRDGSNYGYTF. CDR3 sequence (DNA): TGCGCCAGTCGCAGCCGGGACGGATCTAACTATGGCTACACCTTC.

The CDR3 sequence is CASRLQQTQYF. The CDR3 nucleotides are TGTGCCAGCAGGTTACAACAGACCCAGTACTTC. This chain links TRBV6-6 with TRBJ2-5, with D unresolved. The CDR3 length is 11 residues. Germline CDR1 reads MNHNY; CDR2 reads SVGAGI (reference sequence). Trimming took off 6 bases at V and 6 bases at J, with 8 bases between the two ends.

This clonotype was observed a handful of times. The J gene is TRBJ2-7, the V gene TRBV20-1; 11 nucleotides align to TRBD1. CDR1 is DFQATT, CDR2 SNEGSKA, per germline (reference sequence). V gave up 1 base and J gave up 1 base; unmatched junction bases: 3. This CDR3 contains 15 residues. The CDR3 DNA is TGCAGTGCTAGAGCCGGGACAGGGGGGTCCTACGAGCAGTACTTC. Encoded protein: CSARAGTGGSYEQYF.

The V gene is TRBV5-1, the J gene TRBJ2-2, with no clear D. Trimming shortened V by 3 bases and J by 6 bases, and 9 bases separated the two germline ends. Germline CDR1 reads SGHRS; CDR2 reads YFSETQ. The CDR3 runs 13 residues. As DNA, the CDR3 is TGCGCCAGCAGCTCACAGTTCTCCGGGGAGCTGTTTTTT. Its translation is CASSSQFSGELFF.

This clonotype was picked up many times. CDR3 sequence: CASSLDGSLRDEQFF. CDR3 sequence (DNA): TGTGCCAGCAGCTTGGATGGATCTTTAAGGGATGAGCAGTTCTTC. This chain connects TRBV5-4 to TRBJ2-1; the D is unclear. The CDR3 is 15 amino acids. Per germline, CDR1 SGHNT and CDR2 YYREEE (reference sequence). The V gene lost 0 bases and the J gene lost 8 bases, with 15 bases spanning the gap.

This clonotype showed up many times. The gene calls are TRBV12-3 or TRBV12-4 and TRBJ2-1, with D uncertain. Trimming stripped 1 base from V and 2 bases from J, with 12 bases between. This CDR3 is built from 16 residues. The CDR3 loop is CASSLGASRTYNEQFF. CDR3 bases: TGTGCCAGCAGTTTAGGGGCCAGCAGGACCTACAATGAGCAGTTCTTC.

This clonotype is termed medium-sized (0.01 to 0.1%). This chain joins TRBV5-6 and TRBJ2-7; a weak D match, TRBD2 (6 bases). V dropped 7 bases and J dropped 0 bases, with 17 bases sitting between them. CDR3 length equals 15 residues. The V gene's germline CDR1 is SGHDT and CDR2 YYEEEE. CDR3 DNA: TGTGCCAGCGTGGGTATGGGGGGAAGCTCCTACGAGCAGTACTTC. Translating it yields CASVGMGGSSYEQYF.

There are a few counts of this clonotype. This chain uses TRBV12-3 or TRBV12-4 with TRBJ1-1, with 7 nucleotides matching TRBD1. The CDR3 has 14 amino acids. The V segment lost 6 bases and the J segment 1 base; nucleotides outside the gene matches: 5. CDR3: CASSSGQSNTEAFF. The CDR3 DNA sequence: TGTGCCAGCAGCTCGGGACAGTCGAACACTGAAGCTTTCTTT.

This clonotype appeared many times. The chain recombines TRBV25-1 with TRBJ2-1; D call uncertain. CDR1 and CDR2 (germline): MGHDK, SYGVNS. V lost 1 base, J lost 5 bases, and 15 bases lay in between. This CDR3 spans 16 amino acids. The CDR3 reads CASSESRRPENNEQFF. For the CDR3, the DNA is TGTGCCAGCAGTGAATCTAGGCGACCCGAAAACAATGAGCAGTTCTTC.

This clonotype was detected ten times or more. The chain links TRBV9 to TRBJ1-4; D is unresolved. The CDR3 loop spans 16 amino acids. Germline V gives CDR1 SGDLS, CDR2 YYNGEE. Trimming took 0 bases from V and 0 from J, leaving 9 bases between them. The CDR3 spells CASSVAGTATNEKLFF. As DNA, the CDR3 is TGTGCCAGCAGCGTAGCGGGAACTGCAACTAATGAAAAACTGTTTTTT.

A few counts support this clonotype. The chain employs TRBV12-3 or TRBV12-4 and TRBJ2-7; 8 positions agree with TRBD2. After removal of 3 bases from V and 2 bases from J, the junction contained 9 bases not matched to a gene. The CDR3 contains 16 residues. CDR3 loop: CASSLTRGGLPYEQYF. CDR3 bases: TGTGCCAGCAGTTTGACCCGGGGGGGCCTCCCCTACGAGCAGTACTTC.

This clonotype has at least ten counts. The chain is built from TRBV11-1 and TRBJ2-6, with 8 bases identical to TRBD1. This CDR3 contains 15 residues. Germline CDR1 reads SGHAT; CDR2 reads FQDESV (reference sequence). Trimming cost V 6 bases and J 2 bases; bases outside gene matches: 3. The CDR3 spells CASSQQGAGANVLTF. The CDR3 nucleotides are TGTGCCAGCAGTCAACAGGGGGCTGGGGCCAACGTCCTGACTTTC.

By share, this clonotype ranks as medium-sized. This chain links TRBV4-1 with TRBJ2-5; TRBD2 might be the D (5 bases). The ends were cut back, 4 bases at V and 3 bases at J, with 9 bases in the middle. Germline CDR1 reads MGHRA; CDR2 reads YSYEKL. The CDR3 contains 13 residues. The CDR3 DNA reads as TGCGCCAGCAGCCTCCGGGAAGAAGAGACCCAGTACTTC. Amino acids: CASSLREEETQYF.

This clonotype was picked up many times. The gene calls are TRBV5-4 and TRBJ1-2; D possibly corresponds to TRBD1 (5 bases). V gave up 0 bases and J gave up 7 bases, with 16 bases separating them. The CDR3 covers 15 residues. Germline lookup yields CDR1 SGHNT and CDR2 YYREEE (reference sequence). The CDR3 DNA reads as TGTGCCAGCAGCTTGGCGGGCGCTCGAAGGGGTGGCTACACCTTC. As protein: CASSLAGARRGGYTF.

This clonotype was counted only a few times. V is TRBV27 and J is TRBJ1-6, with TRBD1 matching 7 bases. The CDR3 is 15 residues long. V shed 5 bases and J 7 bases; nucleotides not matched to a gene: 8. CDR1 is MNHEY, CDR2 SMNVEV, per germline (reference sequence). The CDR3 reads CASSAGGGGNSPLHF. CDR3 bases: TGTGCCAGCAGTGCGGGAGGGGGCGGGAATTCACCCCTCCACTTT.

This chain connects TRBV12-3 or TRBV12-4 to TRBJ1-2, with a possible D match to TRBD1 (6 bases). V lost 3 bases and J 7 bases, leaving 15 bases between the germline ends. The CDR3 is 14 residues long. The CDR3 reads CASSFVTGISGYTF. For the CDR3, the DNA is TGTGCCAGCAGTTTCGTCACAGGGATAAGTGGCTACACCTTC.

This clonotype was picked up many times. This chain links TRBV7-2 with TRBJ1-2, with 8 bases aligning to TRBD1. The CDR3 is 15 amino acids. The germline CDR1 and CDR2 sequences are SGHTA and FQGNSA. The ends lost 4 bases at V and 0 bases at J; junction bases unmatched: 4. CDR3 sequence: CASSSPDRANYGYTF. The CDR3 DNA reads as TGTGCCAGCAGCTCTCCGGACAGGGCTAACTATGGCTACACCTTC.

In its sample, this clonotype was seen many times. This rearrangement joins TRBV6-1 to TRBJ2-2, with D possibly matching TRBD2 (6 bases). The CDR3 is 14 amino acids. Germline CDR1 MNHNS, CDR2 SASEGT. Between the trimmed V and J ends, which lost 8 bases and 4 bases, there was a span of 14 bases. Here the CDR3 reads CASGGTLVTGELFF. Here the CDR3 DNA reads TGTGCCAGCGGGGGGACCCTGGTCACCGGGGAGCTGTTTTTT.